The 15 T cell receptor beta chains in this list originate from one sample, sequenced in a study of PD-1 blockade in mismatch repair-deficient tumors. Sequencing was performed with immunoSEQ multiplex PCR; in TCRdb, only in-frame clones are kept and a portion is missing. Of about 68,000 clones listed, around 80% are singletons. The material was peripheral blood, obtained 2 weeks after starting pembrolizumab. Receptor source: an adult with mismatch repair-deficient cancer.

The V and J genes are TRBV11-3 and TRBJ2-1; D is unresolved. V was shortened by 2 bases and J by 10 bases, with 15 bases between the two germline ends. CDR1 and CDR2 (germline): SGHNT, YENEEA. CDR3 length equals 14 residues. The CDR3 bases are TGTGCCAGCAGCTTAAACCGCCTTAACCCCGAGCAGTTCTTC. Translated: CASSLNRLNPEQFF.

This chain uses TRBV7-6 with TRBJ1-1; TRBD1 matches at 11 bases. CDR1 and CDR2 from the germline V gene are SGHVS and FNYEAQ. This CDR3 is built from 15 residues. The ends lost 5 bases at V and 4 bases at J; junction bases unmatched: 6. CDR3 in amino acids: CASSTGQGVATEAFF. CDR3 DNA: TGTGCCAGCAGCACGGGACAGGGGGTTGCCACTGAAGCTTTCTTT.

V is TRBV6-4 and J is TRBJ2-7; no firm D call. With 0 bases removed from V and 6 bases from J, the gap between germline ends came to 12 bases. CDR3 length equals 14 residues. In germline, CDR1 is MRHNA, CDR2 SNTAGT. In DNA, the CDR3 is TGTGCCAGCAGTGACTCCGCCACCTCAAGCGAGCAGTACTTC. Encoded protein: CASSDSATSSEQYF.

This clone was counted ten times or more. This chain uses TRBV5-4 with TRBJ1-2; 9 bases align to TRBD1. The junction had 3 bases not matched to a gene; V was cut back by 3 bases and J by 3 bases. The CDR3 is 14 residues long. The V gene's germline CDR1 is SGHNT and CDR2 YYREEE (reference sequence). CDR3 residues: CASSSGTGYYGYTF. The CDR3 region has the DNA TGTGCCAGCAGCTCCGGGACAGGGTACTATGGCTACACCTTC.

This clone has more than one count but fewer than ten. The rearrangement links TRBV28 to TRBJ2-7; TRBD2 agrees at 9 bases. The CDR3 is 14 residues long. V gave up 5 bases and J gave up 0 bases; unmatched junction bases: 2. CDR1 is MDHEN and CDR2 is SYDVKM in the germline V gene. The chain's CDR3 is CASSRTSASYEQYF. The CDR3 DNA sequence: TGTGCCAGCAGTCGGACTAGCGCCTCCTACGAGCAGTACTTC.

This clone has a single count. J is TRBJ2-7 and V is TRBV4-1; D is possibly TRBD2 (7 bases). CDR3 length: 15 residues. CDR1 and CDR2 (germline): MGHRA, YSYEKL. The V end was cut by 6 bases, the J end by 7 bases, with 22 bases between. The CDR3 sequence is CASRNREGVYGEQYF. Written as DNA, the CDR3 is TGCGCCAGCAGGAACAGGGAGGGAGTATACGGAGAGCAGTACTTC.

The count of this clone is one. The V gene is TRBV5-6, the J gene TRBJ2-5; 7 positions agree with TRBD2. The trim removed 4 bases at V and 4 bases at J, leaving 19 bases unmatched. This CDR3 spans 18 amino acids. Germline V gene sequence: CDR1 SGHDT, CDR2 YYEEEE. Here the CDR3 reads CASSPEKRGPLAGETQYF. CDR3 nucleotide sequence: TGTGCCAGCAGCCCCGAAAAGCGGGGACCTCTTGCCGGAGAGACCCAGTACTTC.

This clone was recorded a few times. CDR3 in amino acids: CASSKGQGTEAFF. CDR3 in DNA: TGTGCCAGCAGCAAAGGACAGGGCACTGAAGCTTTCTTT. V is TRBV2 and J is TRBJ1-1, with TRBD1 identical over 8 bases. V was clipped by 6 bases and J by 4 bases; unmatched bases: 4. CDR3 length equals 13 residues. Germline V lookup: CDR1 SNHLY, CDR2 FYNNEI.

The rearrangement uses TRBV7-3 and TRBJ2-6; D perhaps matches TRBD1 (7 bases). Germline CDR1 SGHTA, CDR2 FQGTGA. Trimming removed 5 bases at V and 2 bases at J, with 10 bases between. The CDR3 contains 15 residues. This CDR3 is CASSGGGAGANVLTF. CDR3 nucleotide sequence: TGTGCCAGCAGCGGAGGGGGCGCTGGGGCCAACGTCCTGACTTTC.

This chain joins TRBV27 and TRBJ2-3; unclear D gene. The CDR3 runs 15 residues. The germline V and J ends were trimmed by 5 bases and 0 bases, with 12 bases remaining between them. The germline gives CDR1 MNHEY, CDR2 SMNVEV (reference sequence). Here the CDR3 reads CASSLSITSTDTQYF. CDR3 DNA: TGTGCCAGCAGTCTCAGTATCACTAGCACAGATACGCAGTATTTT.

The chain joins TRBV19 to TRBJ2-5; perhaps TRBD1 as D (5 bases). The ends were cut back, 2 bases at V and 2 bases at J, with 12 bases in the middle. Per the germline V gene, CDR1 is LNHDA and CDR2 is SQIVND (reference sequence). The CDR3 has 15 amino acids. CDR3 loop: CASSITAGWQETQYF. CDR3 coding DNA: TGTGCCAGTAGTATAACGGCAGGGTGGCAAGAGACCCAGTACTTC. The entire variable domain, with the rest obtained from reference TRBV19 and TRBJ2-5, is as follows: DGGITQSPKYLFRKEGQNVTLSCEQNLNHDAMYWYRQDPGQGLRLIYYSQIVNDFQKGDIAEGYSVSREKKESFPLTVTSAQKNPTAFYLCASSITAGWQETQYFGPGTRLLVL.

This sequence joins TRBV19 and TRBJ1-2; perhaps TRBD1 as D (6 bases). Trimming left V 6 bases short and J 0 bases short, with 14 bases between. The CDR3 is made up of 15 amino acids. The germline V gene encodes CDR1 LNHDA and CDR2 SQIVND (reference sequence). CDR3 sequence reads: CASSRKGDTNYGYTF. The CDR3 DNA reads TGTGCCAGTAGCCGAAAGGGGGATACTAACTATGGCTACACCTTC.

The genes are TRBV7-2 and TRBJ2-6; weak D call: TRBD1 (5 bases). This CDR3 contains 15 residues. Trimming left V 3 bases short and J 0 bases short, with 6 bases between. Germline CDR1 and CDR2: SGHTA and FQGNSA. Here the CDR3 DNA reads TGTGCCAGCAGCTTTCAGGGCTCTGGGGCCAACGTCCTGACTTTC. Translation: CASSFQGSGANVLTF.

The chain has TRBV25-1 and TRBJ2-1, with D possibly TRBD2 on 6 matching bases. CDR3 length equals 15 residues. In germline, CDR1 is MGHDK, CDR2 SYGVNS. V was shortened by 3 bases and J by 6 bases, with 15 bases between the two germline ends. The CDR3 DNA follows: TGTGCCAGCAGTGACATAGCGGTAGCTTTCAATGAGCAGTTCTTC. Its translation: CASSDIAVAFNEQFF.

This clone has just one count. This chain connects TRBV11-2 to TRBJ2-6; 9 nucleotides line up with TRBD1. Germline assignment: CDR1 SGHAT and CDR2 FQNNGV. Trimming took 3 bases from V and 2 from J; bases not matched to a gene: 5. The CDR3 is 17 amino acids. The CDR3 reads CASSLGQGGTGANVLTF. The CDR3, as DNA: TGTGCCAGCAGCTTGGGACAGGGAGGAACTGGGGCCAACGTCCTGACTTTC.